This T cell receptor beta chain was captured by sequencing in a study of beta chain features in type 1 diabetes. Notes on the study in general: Comparison showed that naive, central memory and Treg TCRB repertoires appeared more similar among patients than among healthy donors.

Sorting that relied on CD45RO/CCR7/CD25/CD127/CD95/CD27 yielded CD4+ naive, central memory, regulatory and stem cell-like memory cells. Each sorted fraction was over 95% pure. Expressed TCRB transcripts were sequenced after all isolated RNA was converted to cDNA. Profiling relied on immunoSEQ multiplex PCR, and the TCRdb table lists in-frame clones only, not all of them. The table has some 410,000 clones, approximately 15% seen once. V dropped 4 bases and J dropped 0 bases, with 7 bases sitting between them. Germline V lookup: CDR1 SQVTM, CDR2 ANQGSEA. The CDR3 consists of 14 residues. This clone was seen a few times. Its target is unknown.

The sequencing input was naive CD4+ T cells from blood. The sequence was collected from a man aged 25-45 years in good health. The rearrangement uses TRBV29-1 and TRBJ2-6; maybe TRBD1 (5 bases). CDR3 nucleotide sequence: TGCAGCGTTGCAGGGTTCTCTGGGGCCAACGTCCTGACTTTC. Amino acids: CSVAGFSGANVLTF.